This T cell receptor beta chain originates from a study of OX40 agonist ivuxolimab in advanced cancers. Study summary: As their treatment, patients were administered ivuxolimab, an agonistic anti-OX40 (CD134) antibody. At doses from 0.01 to 10 mg/kg, patients were given intravenous ivuxolimab every 2 weeks. Study-wide points: Antigen specificity remained undetermined for the expanded peripheral T cells.

Sequencing was performed with immunoSEQ multiplex PCR; in TCRdb, only in-frame clones are kept and a portion is missing. The profile covers fewer than 65,000 clones, with about 90% appearing a single time and more than 4.5% taken by the ten largest. Germline assignment: CDR1 MGHRA and CDR2 YSYEKL. The J segment lost 3 bases and the V segment lost 6 bases, leaving 10 bases of the junction unmatched. There are 15 residues in the CDR3. A remark on this clone: Its specificity is not known.

This TCR came from an adult with an advanced solid tumor such as melanoma, head and neck, liver or kidney cancer. The chain is built from TRBV4-1 and TRBJ2-7; 8 nucleotides match TRBD2. Sequenced here: CD4+ or CD8+ T cells sorted from blood, sampled in a trial of the OX40 agonist ivuxolimab. This CDR3 is CASSHGRGVSYEQYF. Here the CDR3 DNA reads TGCGCCAGCAGTCACGGGAGGGGGGTTAGCTACGAGCAGTACTTC.